Sequencing of this T cell receptor (beta chain) was carried out in a study of shared clonotypes between healthy human individuals. Overall study results and limits: Incompleteness in sorted-subset sequencing, despite large depth, was shown by rarefaction.

The V and J ends lost 0 bases and 2 bases respectively, with 4 bases between them. The CDR3 length is 13 residues. CDR1 is SGHTA and CDR2 is FQGNSA in the germline V gene. In the sorted-subset replicate PCRs, 200 ng DNA, 25,000 to 35,000 T cell genomes, was used. The table came from immunoSEQ multiplex PCR; TCRdb's copy has only in-frame clones and leaves some out. Of 2 million or so clones listed, 90% to 95% are singletons. Remarks on this clone: What it recognizes is unknown. In the same sample, other DNA sequences code for this CDR3.

Negatively enriched CD4+ T cells were divided by CD45RA into naive and memory. This rearrangement joins TRBV7-2 to TRBJ2-5; D remains ambiguous. The TCR originated in a young man in good health. The sample consisted of naive CD4+ T cells sorted from blood. The subset here: CD45RA+ positively selected. CDR3 loop: CASSLAFQETQYF. Here the CDR3 DNA reads TGTGCCAGCAGCTTAGCGTTTCAAGAGACCCAGTACTTC. Full variable domain (rest looked up from reference TRBV7-2 and TRBJ2-5): GAGVSQSPSNKVTEKGKDVELRCDPISGHTALYWYRQSLGQGLEFLIYFQGNSAPDKSGLPSDRFSAERTGGSVSTLTIQRTQQEDSAVYLCASSLAFQETQYFGPGTRLLVL.